Following are 7 T cell receptor beta chains from one sample sequenced in a study of blood T cell repertoires in COVID-19 (dated by TCRdb to the early 2020s). Libraries were constructed by the immunoSEQ multiplex PCR assay. As stored in TCRdb, this immuneACCESS dataset retains in-frame rearrangements with V and J assigned. A fraction of the clones does not appear; measured against another copy, unresolved V genes explain less than half of the discrepancy, and the remainder lacks a known reason. The sample table holds approximately 170,000 clones, of which more than 85% were seen once. Clones ranked in the top ten supply 6% to 7.5% of the sample. Sequenced material: peripheral blood. The origin of the receptors is an elderly woman in a cohort sampled during active or convalescent COVID-19.

The chain has TRBV12-3 or TRBV12-4 and TRBJ2-7; tentatively, D is TRBD1 (5 bases). The V end was cut by 6 bases, the J end by 7 bases, with 13 bases between. This CDR3 is 12 amino acids long. The CDR3 reads CASSLGPGEQYF. The CDR3 region has the DNA TGTGCCAGCAGCCTGGGCCCAGGGGAGCAGTACTTC.

J is TRBJ1-2 and V is TRBV11-2; tentative D call: TRBD1 (6 bases). V shed 7 bases and J shed 2 bases, with 14 bases lying between them. The CDR3 is made up of 14 amino acids. The V gene's germline CDR1 is SGHAT and CDR2 FQNNGV. CDR3 DNA: TGTGCCAGCACCCTTGACAGGTTGAACTATGGCTACACCTTC. Translating it yields CASTLDRLNYGYTF.

This sequence joins TRBV5-1 and TRBJ1-2; 7 nucleotides line up with TRBD1. V was clipped by 4 bases and J by 2 bases; unmatched bases: 17. Germline-derived CDR1 and CDR2 are SGHRS and YFSETQ. The CDR3 contains 18 residues. The DNA of the CDR3 is TGCGCCAGCAGCGACCTCCGACACAGGGGAAGGAGAAACTATGGCTACACCTTC. It codes for CASSDLRHRGRRNYGYTF.

The rearrangement joins TRBV7-9 to TRBJ2-7; no clear D. With 3 bases removed from V and 7 bases from J, the gap between germline ends came to 10 bases. Germline V lookup: CDR1 SEHNR, CDR2 FQNEAQ (reference sequence). The CDR3 is 12 amino acids. Written as DNA, the CDR3 is TGTGCCAGCAGCTTGACCCACGGGGAGCAGTACGTC. It encodes CASSLTHGEQYV.

The chain carries TRBV7-2 and TRBJ2-4; perhaps TRBD2 as D (5 bases). CDR3 length: 14 amino acids. The germline V gene encodes CDR1 SGHTA and CDR2 FQGNSA. Trimming removed 1 base at V and 7 bases at J, with 11 bases between. The CDR3 reads CASSLELLGNIQYF. The CDR3 DNA reads TGTGCCAGCAGCTTAGAACTACTAGGCAACATTCAGTACTTC.

The V gene is TRBV6-5, the J gene TRBJ1-5, with TRBD1 as a possible D gene (5 bases). The V gene's germline CDR1 is MNHEY and CDR2 SVGAGI. This CDR3 region has 12 residues. Trimming left V 7 bases short and J 2 bases short, with 6 bases between. CDR3 DNA sequence: TGTGCCAGCAAGACAGGCAATCAGCCCCAGCATTTT. Its protein is CASKTGNQPQHF.

This chain connects TRBV5-1 to TRBJ1-2; 9 bases map to TRBD1. Germline V gene data show CDR1 as SGHRS and CDR2 as YFSETQ. The CDR3 has 15 amino acids. J gave up 3 bases and V 0 bases, and 3 bases lay outside the gene matches. For the CDR3, the DNA is TGCGCCAGCAGCTTGGCAACAGGGGGCGACTATGGCTACACCTTC. Protein: CASSLATGGDYGYTF.